A selection of T cell receptor beta chains follows, all from one sample in a study of early T cells in non-severe SARS-CoV-2 infection. From the 5' RACE reads, TCRdb called clonotypes with MiXCR, one entry per CDR3 protein. This sample carries under 70,000 distinct CDR3 sequences, roughly an eighth of them seen once, and the ten largest clones take approximately 9.8%. Sequenced material: whole blood. The receptors shown here come from an adult who was a healthcare worker with PCR-confirmed SARS-CoV-2 infection or an uninfected control (not recorded which). CDR3s include the opening cysteine and the closing phenylalanine or tryptophan. D genes are given only for firm matches. Size values are once, few and many counts, or a class for expanded clones, and some rows have none.

>TRBV7-9|many|NA|TRBJ2-3
TGTGCCAGCAGGGGAGATACGCAGTATTTT
CASRGDTQYF
>TRBV12-3/TRBV12-4|many|NA|TRBJ2-7
TGTGCCAGCACCGATGGGTATCGGAGTTACGAGCAGTACTTC
CASTDGYRSYEQYF
>TRBV9|NA|TRBD1|TRBJ2-7
TGTGCCAGCAGCGTAGTTGCGGGACAGGGTAACGAGCAGTACTTC
CASSVVAGQGNEQYF
>TRBV9|NA|NA|TRBJ1-5
TGTGCCAGCAGCGAGGACGGGGAATGGCCCCAGCATTTT
CASSEDGEWPQHF
>TRBV14|many|NA|TRBJ1-1
TGTGCCAGCAGCCAAAGTGGGAGGAACACTGAAGCTTTCTTT
CASSQSGRNTEAFF
>TRBV4-1|few|NA|TRBJ2-2
TGCGCCAGCAGCCAAGATATAACCGGGGAGCTGTTTTTT
CASSQDITGELFF
>TRBV4-1|many|NA|TRBJ2-7
TGCGCCAGCAGCCACTCCGGCTACGAGCAGTACTTC
CASSHSGYEQYF
>TRBV5-4|many|NA|TRBJ2-7
TGTGCCAGCGGCACGTTAGAGCAGTACTTC
CASGTLEQYF
>TRBV5-1|many|TRBD2|TRBJ2-6
TGCGCCAGCAGCCATCAATCGGGAGGGTTCGGGGCCAACGTCCTGACTTTC
CASSHQSGGFGANVLTF
>TRBV2|many|TRBD2|TRBJ2-1
TGTGCCAGCAGTGAATTTGGACTAGCTGGGAATGAGCAGTTCTTC
CASSEFGLAGNEQFF
>TRBV7-8|NA|NA|TRBJ2-3
TGTGCCAGCAGCTTAGCGGGGGCCCTCACAGATACGCAGTATTTT
CASSLAGALTDTQYF
>TRBV7-8|many|TRBD2|TRBJ2-3
TGTGCCAGCACCGTTGGACTAGCGGGGGGACCTACTAGCACAGATACGCAGTATTTT
CASTVGLAGGPTSTDTQYF
>TRBV20-1|few|TRBD2|TRBJ2-4
TGCAGTGCGTACAAGAAGCGGGGGGGAAACATTCAGTACTTC
CSAYKKRGGNIQYF
>TRBV6-1|NA|TRBD2|TRBJ2-5
TGTGCCACCTGGACTAGTGGTCCGGGGACCCAGTACTTC
CATWTSGPGTQYF
>TRBV19|few|NA|TRBJ2-3
TGTGCCAGTGACTGGGGGATCTCTAGCACAGATACGCAGTATTTT
CASDWGISSTDTQYF
>TRBV7-8|NA|TRBD1|TRBJ2-1
TGTGCCAGCAGCAACCGGACAGGGGGCATGGAGCAGTTCTTC
CASSNRTGGMEQFF
>TRBV11-2|few|NA|TRBJ2-1
TGTGCCAGCAGCCTAGGAACCGAGAACGAGCAGTTCTTC
CASSLGTENEQFF
>TRBV7-3|many|NA|TRBJ1-2
TGTGCCAGCAGCTCGGGCCCGGCGAATGGCTACACCTTC
CASSSGPANGYTF
>TRBV2|NA|NA|TRBJ1-2
TGTGCCAGCAGTGATGCGCAGAACTATGGCTACACCTTC
CASSDAQNYGYTF
>TRBV7-2|few|NA|TRBJ2-3
TGTGCCAGCAGCGCCGGATTAATCACAGATACGCAGTATTTT
CASSAGLITDTQYF
>TRBV4-3|many|TRBD2|TRBJ2-2
TGCGCCAGCAGCCAAGACGCACTAGCGGGAGATAGCACCGGGGAGCTGTTTTTT
CASSQDALAGDSTGELFF
>TRBV19|many|NA|TRBJ2-2
TGTGCCAGTAGTATAGATGGGAGCCGACGGTCCGGGGAGCTGTTTTTT
CASSIDGSRRSGELFF
>TRBV7-9|many|NA|TRBJ2-1
TGTGCCAGCAGCTTCGGGACTTACAATGAGCAGTTCTTC
CASSFGTYNEQFF
>TRBV7-2|many|NA|TRBJ2-7
TGTGCCAGCAGCTTAAGAGGGACGATCTACGAGCAGCACTTC
CASSLRGTIYEQHF
>TRBV9|few|NA|TRBJ2-7
TGTGCCAGCAGTCGTAGCTTGGAGTACGAGCAGTACTTC
CASSRSLEYEQYF
>TRBV4-1|NA|NA|TRBJ2-3
TGCGCCAGCAGCCCGCGGGACTCCATGACCACAGATACGCAGTATTTT
CASSPRDSMTTDTQYF
>TRBV19|NA|TRBD2|TRBJ2-1
TGTGCCAGTAGTATTCTTAGCGGGGATGAGCAGTTCTTC
CASSILSGDEQFF
>TRBV20-1|many|NA|TRBJ2-3
TGCAGTGCTAGAGATCGGGACTGGGGGGATACGCAGTATTTT
CSARDRDWGDTQYF
>TRBV6-5|NA|NA|TRBJ2-6
TGTGCCAGCAGTGCCGGATCTGGGGCCAACGTCCTGACTTTC
CASSAGSGANVLTF
>TRBV20-1|few|NA|TRBJ1-1
TGCAGTGCTAGAGAAGAGCGGGTAGCTTTCTTT
CSAREERVAFF
>TRBV5-8|NA|NA|TRBJ2-6
TGTGCCAGCAGCTCACGGGCCCGGGGGACCTCGACTTTC
CASSSRARGTSTF
>TRBV5-4|few|NA|TRBJ2-3
TGTGCCAGCAGCTGGGACGGGGGAGATACGCAGTATTTT
CASSWDGGDTQYF
>TRBV28|few|TRBD1|TRBJ2-7
TGTGCCAGCAGTTTAGTACAGGGGGCGAATGACGAGCAGTACTTC
CASSLVQGANDEQYF
>TRBV20-1|many|NA|TRBJ1-2
TGCAGTGCTAAAGACTGGGAGGATAATGGCTACACCTTC
CSAKDWEDNGYTF
>TRBV5-1|NA|NA|TRBJ2-7
TGCGCCAGCAGCTTGGCCGGCCAGACGACCTACGAGCAGTACTTC
CASSLAGQTTYEQYF
>TRBV20-1|few|NA|TRBJ1-6
TGCAGTGCTCAAAGTGACAGGAATAATTCACCCCTCCACTTT
CSAQSDRNNSPLHF
>TRBV3-1|few|NA|TRBJ1-1
TGTGCCAGCAGCCAAACGACGGAGTATTCTGAAGCTTTCTTT
CASSQTTEYSEAFF
>TRBV7-9|many|NA|TRBJ1-1
TGTGCCAGCAGCTTAGAACCGTGGAATGGCATCACTGAAGCTTTCTTT
CASSLEPWNGITEAFF
>TRBV20-1|NA|TRBD1|TRBJ1-1
TGCAGTACCAACAGGGGAATGAACACTGAAGCTTTCTTT
CSTNRGMNTEAFF